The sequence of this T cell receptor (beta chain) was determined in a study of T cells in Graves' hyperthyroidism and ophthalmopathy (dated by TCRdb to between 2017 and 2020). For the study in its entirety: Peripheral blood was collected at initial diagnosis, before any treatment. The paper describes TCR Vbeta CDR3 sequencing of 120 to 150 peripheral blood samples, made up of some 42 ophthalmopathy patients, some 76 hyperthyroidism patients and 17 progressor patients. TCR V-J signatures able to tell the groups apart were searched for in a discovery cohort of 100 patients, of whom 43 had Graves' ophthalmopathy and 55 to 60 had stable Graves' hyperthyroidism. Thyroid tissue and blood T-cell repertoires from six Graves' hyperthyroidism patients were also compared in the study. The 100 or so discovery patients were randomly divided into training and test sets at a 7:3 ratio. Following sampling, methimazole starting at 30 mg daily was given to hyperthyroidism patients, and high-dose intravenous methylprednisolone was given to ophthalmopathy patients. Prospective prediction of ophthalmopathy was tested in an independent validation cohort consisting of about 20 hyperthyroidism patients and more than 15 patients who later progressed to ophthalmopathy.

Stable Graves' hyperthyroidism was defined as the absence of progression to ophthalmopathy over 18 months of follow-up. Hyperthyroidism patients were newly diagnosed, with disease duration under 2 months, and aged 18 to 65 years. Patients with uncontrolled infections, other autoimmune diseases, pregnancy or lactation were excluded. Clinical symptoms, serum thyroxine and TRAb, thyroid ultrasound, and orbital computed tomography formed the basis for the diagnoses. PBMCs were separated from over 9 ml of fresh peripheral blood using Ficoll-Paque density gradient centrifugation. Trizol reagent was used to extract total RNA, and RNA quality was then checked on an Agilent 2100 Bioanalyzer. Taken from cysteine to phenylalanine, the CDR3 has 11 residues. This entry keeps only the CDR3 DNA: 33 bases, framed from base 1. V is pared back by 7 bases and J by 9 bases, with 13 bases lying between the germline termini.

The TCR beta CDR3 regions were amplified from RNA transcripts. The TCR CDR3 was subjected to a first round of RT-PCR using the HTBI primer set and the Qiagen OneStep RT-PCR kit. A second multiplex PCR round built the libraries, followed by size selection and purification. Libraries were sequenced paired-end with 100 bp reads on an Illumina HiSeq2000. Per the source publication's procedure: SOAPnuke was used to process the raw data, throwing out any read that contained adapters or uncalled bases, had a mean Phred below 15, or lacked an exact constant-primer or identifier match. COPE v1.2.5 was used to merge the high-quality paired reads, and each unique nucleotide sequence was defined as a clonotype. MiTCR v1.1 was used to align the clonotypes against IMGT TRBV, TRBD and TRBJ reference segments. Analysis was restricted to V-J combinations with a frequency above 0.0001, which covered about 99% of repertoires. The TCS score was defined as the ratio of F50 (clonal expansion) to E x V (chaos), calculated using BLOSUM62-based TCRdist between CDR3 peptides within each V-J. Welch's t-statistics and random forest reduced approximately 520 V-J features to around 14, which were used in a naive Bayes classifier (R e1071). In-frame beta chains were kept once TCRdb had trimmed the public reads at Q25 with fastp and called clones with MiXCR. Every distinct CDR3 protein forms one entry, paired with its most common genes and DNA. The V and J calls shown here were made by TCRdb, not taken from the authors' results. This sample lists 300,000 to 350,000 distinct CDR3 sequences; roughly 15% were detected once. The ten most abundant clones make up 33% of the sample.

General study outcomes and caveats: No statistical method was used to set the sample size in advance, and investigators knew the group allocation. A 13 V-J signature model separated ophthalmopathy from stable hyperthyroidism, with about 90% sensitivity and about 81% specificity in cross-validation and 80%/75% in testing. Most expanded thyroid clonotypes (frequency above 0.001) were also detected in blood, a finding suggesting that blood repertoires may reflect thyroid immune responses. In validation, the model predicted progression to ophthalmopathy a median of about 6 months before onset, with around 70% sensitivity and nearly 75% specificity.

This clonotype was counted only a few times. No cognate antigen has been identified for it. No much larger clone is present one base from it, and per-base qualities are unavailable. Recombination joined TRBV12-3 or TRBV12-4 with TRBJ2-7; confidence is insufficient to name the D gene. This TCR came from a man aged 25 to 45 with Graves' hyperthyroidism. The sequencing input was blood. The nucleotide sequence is TGTGCCAGCATGAACTGGGGTTTGCAGTACTTC. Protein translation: CASMNWGLQYF.